This T cell receptor beta chain is from a study of T-cell memory formation after mild COVID-19. Study context: TCR clustering was largely donor specific.

Overall study results and limits: In pre-infection memory, a portion of responding clones appeared, which suggested that cross-reactive memory joined.

Sample barcodes and UMIs were carried by the TCR alpha and TCR beta cDNA libraries that 5'RACE generated with constant-segment primers. TCRdb itself ran the 5' RACE reads through MiXCR, one entry per CDR3 protein. The sample carries around 340,000 distinct CDR3 sequences, under 25% recorded once. CDR1 SGHDT and CDR2 YYEEEE come from the germline V gene. V shed 0 bases and J shed 6 bases, with 6 bases lying between them. The CDR3 sequence is 12 residues long. This clonotype was counted a few times. The antigen remains undetermined. This clonotype was obtained from an adult woman who had mild COVID-19 (a few samples of this study predate the infection). Cell type and time point are not known. The sequencing sample was made of PBMCs or a T cell subset sorted from them (not recorded which). V usage is TRBV5-6 and J usage is TRBJ1-1, with D uncertain. CDR3 coding DNA: TGTGCCAGCAGCTTGGGGATAGCTGAAGCTTTCTTT. It translates to CASSLGIAEAFF.